This TCR beta chain was observed in a study of T-cell memory formation after mild COVID-19 (dated by TCRdb to the early 2020s). Some background on the complete study: TCR sequence clusters from the two donors were largely donor specific. Two young, previously healthy adult volunteers, one female and one male, were included in the cohort. In two donors, T-cell clones that expanded and contracted after mild COVID-19 were tracked by sequencing TCRalpha and TCRbeta repertoires over time.

From its cysteine to its phenylalanine, the CDR3 spans 16 amino acids. Here the CDR3 DNA is all that survives: 48 bases in frame from base 1. The CDR1 and CDR2 encoded by the germline V gene are MNHEY and SVGEGT. Trimming costs V 6 bases and J 1 base, and their ends lie 16 bases apart. What the work shows at the level of the full study, not this receptor alone: The second-wave clones that peaked on day 37 were not confirmed to be SARS-CoV-2 specific. From day 15 to 85, contracting clones showed balanced CD4/CD8 phenotypes, whereas a second wave of clones that expanded from day 15 to 37 leaned towards CD4+. Contracting CD4+ clones turned up mainly in the CM and EM memory subsets, whereas EMRA was where CD8+ clones were enriched. Some responding clones were detected in pre-infection memory, suggesting pre-existing cross-reactive memory T cells joined the SARS-CoV-2 response. Only a couple of mild cases were covered by the study, and larger cohorts that include severe cases with pre-infection samples were considered necessary.

Ficoll-Paque density gradient centrifugation was the method used to isolate PBMCs. The reads were generated on an Illumina NovaSeq 6000. TCRalpha and TCRbeta cDNA libraries were built by 5'RACE with constant-segment primers, adding sample barcodes and unique molecular identifiers. RNA was extracted from every sample with Trizol reagent. Libraries were amplified in two PCR steps, with a second sample barcode and Illumina TruSeq adapters added in the second step. The libraries were sequenced on an Illumina NovaSeq using 2 x 150 bp paired-end reads. In the original analysis: Demultiplexing of reads and collapsing into UMI-guided consensus sequences were performed with migec v1.2.7. Using mixcr v2.1.11, UMI consensuses were aligned to TRA and TRB V and J templates and then assembled into clonotypes. A clonotype was counted as expanded or contracted only when both edgeR and NoisET called the clonotype significant, with the noise models trained on biological replicates. For edgeR calls, the thresholds were a false discovery rate-adjusted p below 0.01 and a log2 fold-change of 1. As an exploratory analysis of dynamics, max-normalized trajectories of the 1000 most abundant clonotypes were examined with PCA combined with hierarchical clustering. The CD4 or CD8 phenotype of responding clones was assigned using the separately sequenced CD4+ and CD8+ repertoires. TCRdb trimmed public reads at Q25 via fastp, called clones via MiXCR and kept in-frame beta chains. Rows matching on CDR3 protein sequence are summarized as one entry with the most common DNA and genes. TCRdb's processing, not the study's, gives the V and J calls here. Recorded for this sample are 350,000 or so distinct CDR3 sequences; roughly 21% of them occurred a single time. The ten largest clones add up to under 15% of the sample.

As to this clonotype: There is no known antigen for this receptor. There are no base qualities to consult, and no much larger clone falls within one base.

The sequence was obtained from an adult woman who had mild COVID-19 (a few samples of this study predate the infection). The sample titles of this study are shuffled in the database, so cell type and time point are left out; the donor was told from shared clones. The chain is encoded by TRBV6-2 or TRBV6-3 joined to TRBJ1-3; a weak D assignment points to TRBD1 (6 bases agree). Sequencing was done on a sample of PBMCs or a T cell subset sorted from them (not recorded which). The DNA sequence follows: TGTGCCAGCAGGGATCCAGTTGGACAGTCTGGAAACACCATATATTTT. It specifies CASRDPVGQSGNTIYF.